Each of the 18 T cell receptor beta chains below was sequenced from the same sample in a study of blood T cell repertoires in COVID-19 (dated by TCRdb to the early 2020s). Library preparation used the immunoSEQ multiplex PCR assay. Entries here come from immuneACCESS through TCRdb and include only in-frame sequences with V and J called. Some clones fail to appear in such tables; in the studies checked, an unresolved V gene covers under half of the shortfall, and the cause of the remainder is unknown. Here the sample has 140,000 to 150,000 clones; roughly 80% occur a single time. The ten top clones hold over 15% of the sample. The sequenced sample was peripheral blood. Every receptor here comes from a man over 45 with acute or convalescent COVID-19.

This clone has ten or more counts. CDR3 region: CASSVNSGELFF. As DNA, the CDR3 is TGTGCCAGCAGCGTAAATTCTGGGGAGCTGTTTTTT. The chain joins TRBV9 to TRBJ2-2; D is uncertain. The V end lost 1 base, the J end lost 8 bases, and 6 bases lay between the germline ends. The CDR3 is 12 amino acids. Germline V gene data show CDR1 as SGDLS and CDR2 as YYNGEE.

The chain combines TRBV15 with TRBJ1-5; D is unresolved. The V and J ends lost 0 bases and 9 bases respectively, with 12 bases between them. The germline V gene encodes CDR1 LNHNV and CDR2 YYDKDF (reference sequence). The CDR3 has 14 residues. CDR3 bases: TGTGCCACCAGCAGAGATGCGGAGATCGGGCCCCAGCATTTT. Translating gives CATSRDAEIGPQHF.

The rearrangement joins TRBV29-1 to TRBJ2-7; D call uncertain. The CDR3 covers 12 residues. CDR1 is SQVTM and CDR2 is ANQGSEA in the germline V gene. V gave up 3 bases and J gave up 0 bases, with 6 bases separating them. The CDR3 is CSVESSSYEQYF. In nucleotides, the CDR3 is TGCAGCGTTGAGTCTAGCTCCTACGAGCAGTACTTC.

This chain connects TRBV6-2 or TRBV6-3 to TRBJ1-5; unclear D gene. This CDR3 contains 14 residues. CDR1 is MNHEY, CDR2 SVGEGT, per germline. Trimming removed 6 bases at V and 3 bases at J, with 12 bases between. CDR3 nucleotide sequence: TGTGCCAGCAGCCAGTTCCGGGACAATCAGCCCCAGCATTTT. Its protein is CASSQFRDNQPQHF.

This rearrangement joins TRBV5-6 to TRBJ2-5; TRBD1 might be the D (5 bases). This CDR3 is built from 13 residues. Germline V lookup: CDR1 SGHDT, CDR2 YYEEEE. V lost 2 bases and J 5 bases, leaving 10 bases between the germline ends. CDR3 DNA sequence: TGTGCCAGCAGCTTTGGGCAGGGTGAGACCCAGTACTTC. Translating gives CASSFGQGETQYF.

The CDR3 spells CSAGQTSYEQYF. The CDR3 coding sequence is TGCAGCGCCGGACAGACCTCCTACGAGCAGTACTTC. This chain uses TRBV29-1 with TRBJ2-7, with a tentative D call TRBD1 (6 bases). The CDR3 sequence is 12 residues long. V was cut by 7 bases and J by 0 bases, with 10 bases left in between. Germline CDR1 and CDR2: SQVTM and ANQGSEA.

V and J are TRBV19 and TRBJ2-5; 7 bases fit TRBD2. The CDR3 sequence is 13 residues long. Per the germline V gene, CDR1 is LNHDA and CDR2 is SQIVND (reference sequence). J lost 4 bases, V lost 6 bases, and 5 bases had no gene match. CDR3: CASRKTSVETQYF. The CDR3 bases are TGTGCCAGTAGGAAAACTAGCGTAGAGACCCAGTACTTC. The entire variable domain, with the rest obtained from reference TRBV19 and TRBJ2-5, is as follows: DGGITQSPKYLFRKEGQNVTLSCEQNLNHDAMYWYRQDPGQGLRLIYYSQIVNDFQKGDIAEGYSVSREKKESFPLTVTSAQKNPTAFYLCASRKTSVETQYFGPGTRLLVL.

The V and J genes are TRBV29-1 and TRBJ1-4; possible D gene TRBD1, 5 bases. This CDR3 region has 14 residues. With 0 bases removed from V and 8 bases from J, the gap between germline ends came to 13 bases. CDR1 is SQVTM, CDR2 ANQGSEA, per germline. CDR3 bases: TGCAGCGTTGAAGATGGAGGGGCTGGCGAAAAACTGTTTTTT. Amino acid sequence: CSVEDGGAGEKLFF.

The chain recombines TRBV29-1 with TRBJ1-1; 8 nucleotides line up with TRBD1. V shed 4 bases and J 2 bases; nucleotides not matched to a gene: 9. The CDR3 is 15 residues long. Germline V gene data show CDR1 as SQVTM and CDR2 as ANQGSEA. For the CDR3, the DNA is TGCAGCGTTGTCGGGGGGACAGGCTTAAACACTGAAGCTTTCTTT. It encodes CSVVGGTGLNTEAFF.

This clone appeared a few times. This chain uses TRBV19 with TRBJ1-5; TRBD1 aligns across 11 bases. The CDR3 has 15 residues. Germline CDR1 and CDR2: LNHDA and SQIVND (reference sequence). J gave up 5 bases and V 3 bases, and 3 bases lay outside the gene matches. The CDR3 loop reads CASSMGQGGYQPQHF. Written as DNA, the CDR3 is TGTGCCAGTAGTATGGGACAGGGGGGTTATCAGCCCCAGCATTTT.

V is TRBV7-2 and J is TRBJ1-2; unclear D gene. This CDR3 spans 14 amino acids. Germline-derived CDR1 and CDR2 are SGHTA and FQGNSA. V was cut by 1 base and J by 7 bases, with 13 bases left in between. CDR3 sequence: CASSLGLTQRGYTF. For the CDR3, the DNA is TGTGCCAGCAGCTTAGGATTAACACAACGTGGCTACACCTTC.

This clone was detected only once. The chain carries TRBV2 and TRBJ1-6, with D perhaps TRBD1 (5 bases). The V gene's germline CDR1 is SNHLY and CDR2 FYNNEI. The CDR3 is made up of 13 amino acids. The V end was cut by 1 base, the J end by 14 bases, with 12 bases between. The CDR3 bases are TGTGCCAGCAGTGAAGTCCAGGGCAGGTCCCTCCACTTT. This sequence encodes CASSEVQGRSLHF.

The chain employs TRBV10-3 and TRBJ2-2, with 7 positions matching TRBD2. The V segment lost 3 bases and the J segment 5 bases; nucleotides outside the gene matches: 3. Germline values: CDR1 ENHRY, CDR2 SYGVKD. The CDR3 length is 14 residues. The CDR3 DNA reads as TGTGCCATCAGTGAAGGGCGGGGGACCGGGGAGCTGTTTTTT. This sequence encodes CAISEGRGTGELFF.

The CDR3 DNA reads as TGCGCCAGCAGCTTCCAGGAAGATACGCAGTATTTT. The encoded protein is CASSFQEDTQYF. The chain has TRBV5-1 and TRBJ2-3, with unresolved D. The ends were cut back, 2 bases at V and 5 bases at J, with 6 bases in the middle. The CDR3 extends over 12 amino acids. The germline V gene has CDR1 SGHRS and CDR2 YFSETQ. Filled out from reference TRBV5-1 and TRBJ2-3, the complete variable domain reads KAGVTQTPRYLIKTRGQQVTLSCSPISGHRSVSWYQQTPGQGLQFLFEYFSETQRNKGNFPGRFSGRQFSNSRSEMNVSTLELGDSALYLCASSFQEDTQYFGPGTRLTVL.

This chain uses TRBV6-2 or TRBV6-3 with TRBJ2-7; D is unresolved. Germline CDR1 is MNHEY and CDR2 is SVGEGT. V was pared by 0 bases and J by 7 bases, with 13 bases between. CDR3 length equals 14 residues. CDR3 region: CASSYSFSLREQYF. The CDR3 DNA follows: TGTGCCAGCAGTTACTCTTTTTCCCTGAGGGAGCAGTACTTC.

The rearrangement joins TRBV29-1 to TRBJ2-3; TRBD2 agrees at 10 bases. Trimming cost V 3 bases and J 2 bases; bases outside gene matches: 8. Germline lookup yields CDR1 SQVTM and CDR2 ANQGSEA. This CDR3 has 16 amino acids. CDR3 DNA sequence: TGCAGCGTTGAGTCCTGGACTAGCGGTGACACAGATACGCAGTATTTT. Encoded protein: CSVESWTSGDTDTQYF.

The gene calls are TRBV2 and TRBJ2-2, with 10 bases matching TRBD2. The J segment lost 3 bases and the V segment lost 3 bases, leaving 10 bases of the junction unmatched. Germline V gives CDR1 SNHLY, CDR2 FYNNEI. This CDR3 is built from 18 residues. For the CDR3, the DNA is TGTGCCAGCAGTGATTCTCGAAGCGGGGGGGCGGACACCGGGGAGCTGTTTTTT. Its protein product is CASSDSRSGGADTGELFF.

This chain connects TRBV11-2 to TRBJ1-4; tentative D call: TRBD1 (6 bases). CDR1 is SGHAT and CDR2 is FQNNGV in the germline V gene. Trimming pared 5 bases from V and 5 bases from J, leaving 21 bases between. The CDR3 is 17 residues long. The CDR3 DNA is TGTGCCAGCAGCCCAGGGGTTGGGGTTAACTTGAATGAAAAACTGTTTTTT. Its translation: CASSPGVGVNLNEKLFF. Filled out from reference TRBV11-2 and TRBJ1-4, the complete variable domain reads EAGVAQSPRYKIIEKRQSVAFWCNPISGHATLYWYQQILGQGPKLLIQFQNNGVVDDSQLPKDRFSAERLKGVDSTLKIQPAKLEDSAVYLCASSPGVGVNLNEKLFFGSGTQLSVL.